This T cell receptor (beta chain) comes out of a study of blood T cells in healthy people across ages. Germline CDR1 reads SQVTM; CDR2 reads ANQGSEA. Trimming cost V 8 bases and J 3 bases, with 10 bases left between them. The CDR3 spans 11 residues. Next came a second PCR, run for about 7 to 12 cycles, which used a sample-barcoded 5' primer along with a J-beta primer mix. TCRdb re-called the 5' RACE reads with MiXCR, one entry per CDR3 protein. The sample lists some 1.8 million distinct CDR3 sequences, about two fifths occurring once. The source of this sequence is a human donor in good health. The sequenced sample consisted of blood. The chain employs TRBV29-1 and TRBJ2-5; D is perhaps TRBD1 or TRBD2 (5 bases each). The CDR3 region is CSPGTEETQYF. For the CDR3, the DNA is TGCAGCCCTGGGACGGAAGAGACCCAGTACTTC.